This T cell receptor beta chain was captured in a study of blood T cell repertoires in COVID-19. TCRdb keeps only in-frame clones here, not all; method: immunoSEQ multiplex PCR. Here the sample spans 350,000 to 450,000 clones, about 90% being singletons. This receptor was identified in a man between 35 and 55 years old with acute or convalescent COVID-19. Sequencing was carried out using peripheral blood.

The CDR3 bases are TGTGCCAGCAGCTTAGGGGAGGGGCGAGGCGTCGCGGGAGGCTACAATGAGCAGTTCTTC. Its translation is CASSLGEGRGVAGGYNEQFF. The chain is built from TRBV11-3 and TRBJ2-1, with TRBD2 identical over 8 bases. The V and J ends lost 1 base and 3 bases, in that order; junction bases with no gene match: 17. Germline CDR1 and CDR2: SGHNT and YENEEA. This CDR3 comprises 20 residues.